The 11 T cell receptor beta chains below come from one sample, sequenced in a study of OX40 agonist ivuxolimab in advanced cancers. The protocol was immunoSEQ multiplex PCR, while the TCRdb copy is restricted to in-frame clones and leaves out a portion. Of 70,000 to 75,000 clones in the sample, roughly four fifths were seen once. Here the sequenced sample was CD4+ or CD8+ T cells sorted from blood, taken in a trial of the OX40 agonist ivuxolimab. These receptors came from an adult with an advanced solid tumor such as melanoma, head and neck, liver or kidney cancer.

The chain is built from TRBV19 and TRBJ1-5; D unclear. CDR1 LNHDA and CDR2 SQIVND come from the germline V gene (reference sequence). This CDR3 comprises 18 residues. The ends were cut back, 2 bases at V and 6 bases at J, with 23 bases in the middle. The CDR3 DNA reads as TGTGCCAGTAGTATAAGGCGCTGGCAGGTCGATACTACTCAGCCCCAGCATTTT. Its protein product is CASSIRRWQVDTTQPQHF.

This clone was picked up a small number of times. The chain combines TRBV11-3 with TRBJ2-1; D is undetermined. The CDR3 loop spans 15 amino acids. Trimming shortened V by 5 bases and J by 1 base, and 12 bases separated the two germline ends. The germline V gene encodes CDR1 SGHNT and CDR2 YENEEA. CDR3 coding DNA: TGTGCCAGCAGCGAGACCCTAACGTCCTACAATGAGCAGTTCTTC. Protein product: CASSETLTSYNEQFF.

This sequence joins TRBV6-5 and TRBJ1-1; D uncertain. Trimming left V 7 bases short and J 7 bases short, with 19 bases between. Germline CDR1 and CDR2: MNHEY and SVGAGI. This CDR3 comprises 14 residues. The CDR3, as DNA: TGTGCCAGCAACTCCCTCACCCAGAGGAGTGAAGCTTTCTTT. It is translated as CASNSLTQRSEAFF.

The CDR3 nucleotides are TGTGCCAGCAGCTTAGAAGTTGGGACCCAGTACTTC. This sequence encodes CASSLEVGTQYF. The V call is TRBV7-9, the J call TRBJ2-5, with D hard to call. The CDR3 spans 12 residues. Between the trimmed V and J ends, which lost 1 base and 7 bases, there was a span of 7 bases. In germline, CDR1 is SEHNR, CDR2 FQNEAQ (reference sequence).

The CDR3 nucleotides read TGTGCCAGCAGCCCCCCCGGGACTGAAGCTTTCTTT. This gives the protein CASSPPGTEAFF. This rearrangement joins TRBV7-8 to TRBJ1-1; D gene unclear. CDR1 and CDR2 from the germline V gene are SGHVS and FQNEAQ. The V and J ends lost 5 bases and 5 bases respectively, with 9 bases between them. The CDR3 contains 12 residues.

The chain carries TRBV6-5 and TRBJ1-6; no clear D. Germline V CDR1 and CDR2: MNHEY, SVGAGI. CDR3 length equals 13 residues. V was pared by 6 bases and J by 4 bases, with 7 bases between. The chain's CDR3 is CASSRGYNSPLHF. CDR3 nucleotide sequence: TGTGCCAGCAGCCGCGGGTATAATTCACCCCTCCACTTT.

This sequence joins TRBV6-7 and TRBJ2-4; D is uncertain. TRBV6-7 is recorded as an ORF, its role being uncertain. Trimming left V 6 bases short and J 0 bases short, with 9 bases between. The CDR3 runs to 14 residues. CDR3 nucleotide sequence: TGTGCCAGCAGGGTCAAACTAGCCAAAAACATTCAGTACTTC. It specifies CASRVKLAKNIQYF.

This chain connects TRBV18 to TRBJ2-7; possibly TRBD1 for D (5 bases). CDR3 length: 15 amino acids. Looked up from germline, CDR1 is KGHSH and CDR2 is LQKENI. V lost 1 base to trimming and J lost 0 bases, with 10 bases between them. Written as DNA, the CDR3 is TGTGCCAGCTCACCACAGGGGTCTATCTCCTACGAGCAGTACTTC. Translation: CASSPQGSISYEQYF.

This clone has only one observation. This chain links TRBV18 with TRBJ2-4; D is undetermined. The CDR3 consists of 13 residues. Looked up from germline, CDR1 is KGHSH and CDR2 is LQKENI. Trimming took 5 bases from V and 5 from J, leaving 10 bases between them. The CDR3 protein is CASSLALENIQYF. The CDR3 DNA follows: TGTGCCAGCTCATTAGCCCTAGAAAACATTCAGTACTTC.

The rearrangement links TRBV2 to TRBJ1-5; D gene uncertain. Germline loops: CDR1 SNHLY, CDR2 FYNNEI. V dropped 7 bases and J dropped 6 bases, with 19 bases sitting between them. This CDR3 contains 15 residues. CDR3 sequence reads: CASIKVWYRSQPQHF. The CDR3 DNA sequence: TGTGCCAGCATAAAGGTGTGGTATAGGAGTCAGCCCCAGCATTTT.

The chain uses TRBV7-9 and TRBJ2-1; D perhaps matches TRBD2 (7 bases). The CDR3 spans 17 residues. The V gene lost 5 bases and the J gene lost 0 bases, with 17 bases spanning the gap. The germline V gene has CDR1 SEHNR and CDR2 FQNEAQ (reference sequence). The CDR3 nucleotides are TGTGCCAGCAGCCCGGGGGGCGGGGAGGGCTCCTACAATGAGCAGTTCTTC. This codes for CASSPGGGEGSYNEQFF. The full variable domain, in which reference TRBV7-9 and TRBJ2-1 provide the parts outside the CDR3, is DTGVSQNPRHKITKRGQNVTFRCDPISEHNRLYWYRQTLGQGPEFLTYFQNEAQLEKSRLLSDRFSAERPKGSFSTLEIQRTEQGDSAMYLCASSPGGGEGSYNEQFFGPGTRLTVL.